This passage covers 27 T cell receptor beta chains from one sample sequenced in a study of blood T cell repertoires in COVID-19. TCRdb's table, derived via immunoSEQ multiplex PCR, lists solely in-frame clones and lacks some. The sample consists of 140,000 to 150,000 clones, about nine tenths of them appearing once. The sequencing sample was made of peripheral blood. The receptors originated from a man of 80 years or more with acute or convalescent COVID-19.

This clone occurred once. This CDR3 is CASRRQGAANEKLFF. As DNA, the CDR3 is TGTGCCAGCAGGAGACAGGGGGCGGCTAATGAAAAACTGTTTTTT. The chain is built from TRBV6-5 and TRBJ1-4, with 10 bases matching TRBD1. The CDR3 is 15 residues long. Losses at the gene ends were 6 bases for V and 3 bases for J; bases not matched to a gene: 4. Germline V gives CDR1 MNHEY, CDR2 SVGAGI.

This clone was counted between two and nine times. The rearrangement links TRBV30 to TRBJ2-7; the D gene is possibly TRBD1 (6 bases). The V end was cut by 7 bases, the J end by 2 bases, with 12 bases between. This CDR3 comprises 12 residues. Germline-derived CDR1 and CDR2 are GTSNPN and SVGIG (reference sequence). DNA for the CDR3: TGTGCCTCCGCGGACAGCCCCTACGAGCAGTACTTC. The encoded protein is CASADSPYEQYF.

This clone was observed a handful of times. V and J are TRBV29-1 and TRBJ2-1, with a weak D call TRBD2 (6 bases). Germline V CDR1 and CDR2: SQVTM, ANQGSEA. V gave up 8 bases and J gave up 6 bases, with 14 bases separating them. This CDR3 is 12 amino acids long. The CDR3 region is CSLRLVSNEQFF. As DNA, the CDR3 is TGCAGCCTCCGACTAGTCTCCAATGAGCAGTTCTTC.

The CDR3 DNA sequence: TGTGCCAGCAAGGTCGGGCGGGCTCTCTCCTACGAGCAGTACTTC. Translation gives CASKVGRALSYEQYF. This sequence joins TRBV28 and TRBJ2-7; D is possibly TRBD2 (5 bases). Trimming left V 7 bases short and J 0 bases short, with 16 bases between. Germline loops: CDR1 MDHEN, CDR2 SYDVKM. The CDR3 loop spans 15 amino acids.

The V and J genes are TRBV5-1 and TRBJ2-7; no clear D gene. Germline CDR1 is SGHRS and CDR2 is YFSETQ. This CDR3 comprises 14 residues. Trimming cost V 0 bases and J 3 bases, with 10 bases left between them. The CDR3 region is CASSLVEIGYEQYF. CDR3 coding DNA: TGCGCCAGCAGCTTGGTTGAGATCGGCTACGAGCAGTACTTC.

The chain joins TRBV28 to TRBJ2-3, with 7 positions matching TRBD1. The junction had 8 bases not matched to a gene; V was cut back by 4 bases and J by 7 bases. The CDR3 contains 14 residues. CDR1 and CDR2 (germline): MDHEN, SYDVKM. CDR3 amino acids: CASSSTGTGYTQYF. The DNA for the CDR3 is TGTGCCAGCAGTTCGACAGGGACCGGTTATACGCAGTATTTT. Complete variable domain (other parts from reference TRBV28 and TRBJ2-3): DVKVTQSSRYLVKRTGEKVFLECVQDMDHENMFWYRQDPGLGLRLIYFSYDVKMKEKGDIPEGYSVSREKKERFSLILESASTNQTSMYLCASSSTGTGYTQYFGPGTRLTVL.

The chain joins TRBV29-1 to TRBJ1-2; 9 bases are a match to TRBD1. The trim removed 7 bases at V and 6 bases at J, leaving 15 bases unmatched. The CDR3 is 15 amino acids. Germline V gene sequence: CDR1 SQVTM, CDR2 ANQGSEA. The CDR3 DNA sequence: TGCAGCGCAGGACCCGCGACAGGGGGGGTCGATGGCTACACCTTC. As protein: CSAGPATGGVDGYTF.

The genes are TRBV29-1 and TRBJ2-7; 8 bases are shared with TRBD2. This CDR3 region has 14 residues. The J segment lost 0 bases and the V segment lost 5 bases, leaving 6 bases of the junction unmatched. Germline CDR1 is SQVTM and CDR2 is ANQGSEA. Here the CDR3 DNA reads TGCAGCGTTTCTTCCGCGGGGGGCTCCTACGAGCAGTACTTC. Translation: CSVSSAGGSYEQYF.

The V gene is TRBV28, the J gene TRBJ2-7, with TRBD2 as a possible D gene (6 bases). The germline V gene encodes CDR1 MDHEN and CDR2 SYDVKM. The V end was cut by 6 bases, the J end by 6 bases, with 15 bases between. The CDR3 covers 13 residues. This chain's CDR3 is CASRGGVRGEQYF. The CDR3 bases are TGTGCCAGCAGGGGGGGTGTCCGAGGCGAGCAGTACTTC.

The chain combines TRBV6-4 with TRBJ1-4, with 7 bases aligning to TRBD1. This CDR3 comprises 15 residues. Per germline, CDR1 MRHNA and CDR2 SNTAGT. The trim removed 4 bases at V and 3 bases at J, leaving 5 bases unmatched. CDR3 sequence: CASSAIQGPNEKLFF. The CDR3 DNA reads TGTGCCAGCAGTGCCATACAGGGGCCTAATGAAAAACTGTTTTTT.

V is TRBV9 and J is TRBJ1-4; 8 nucleotides agree with TRBD1. CDR1 SGDLS and CDR2 YYNGEE come from the germline V gene. This CDR3 region has 15 residues. V gave up 4 bases and J gave up 7 bases; unmatched junction bases: 9. In DNA form, the CDR3 reads TGTGCCAGCAGCATCTACGGGACAGGTGTTGAAAAACTGTTTTTT. Protein sequence: CASSIYGTGVEKLFF.

V and J are TRBV6-6 and TRBJ1-2; TRBD1 aligns across 9 bases. This CDR3 is built from 14 residues. Germline lookup yields CDR1 MNHNY and CDR2 SVGAGI (reference sequence). V dropped 2 bases and J dropped 8; count of bases not matched to a gene: 6. This chain's CDR3 is CASSYRTGVGGYTF. In DNA, the CDR3 is TGTGCCAGCAGTTACCGGACAGGGGTCGGAGGCTACACCTTC.

This chain links TRBV6-5 with TRBJ2-1, with 9 bases that match TRBD1. The germline CDR1 and CDR2 sequences are MNHEY and SVGAGI. The V segment lost 2 bases and the J segment 9 bases; nucleotides outside the gene matches: 11. This CDR3 contains 16 residues. The CDR3 spells CASSYPDRGGGSEQFF. The CDR3 coding sequence is TGTGCCAGCAGTTACCCCGACAGGGGGGGTGGGAGTGAGCAGTTCTTC.

The V and J genes are TRBV29-1 and TRBJ2-5, with 10 bases identical to TRBD1. This CDR3 is 13 amino acids long. Germline V lookup: CDR1 SQVTM, CDR2 ANQGSEA. J gave up 5 bases and V 7 bases, and 7 bases lay outside the gene matches. The DNA of the CDR3 is TGCAGCGAGGGACAGGGGTTGTCGGAGACCCAGTACTTC. Protein: CSEGQGLSETQYF.

The chain joins TRBV28 to TRBJ1-5, with D hard to call. Per the germline V gene, CDR1 is MDHEN and CDR2 is SYDVKM. The V gene lost 3 bases and the J gene lost 0 bases, with 18 bases spanning the gap. CDR3 length equals 18 residues. In DNA, the CDR3 is TGTGCCAGCAGTTTGGGCACATTAGGTATTAATAGCAATCAGCCCCAGCATTTT. Protein sequence: CASSLGTLGINSNQPQHF.

The rearrangement uses TRBV18 and TRBJ2-7, with 8 bases lining up with TRBD1. This CDR3 spans 14 amino acids. V was pared by 5 bases and J by 2 bases, with 5 bases of the junction left unmatched. CDR1 KGHSH and CDR2 LQKENI come from the germline V gene. In nucleotides, the CDR3 is TGTGCCAGCTCAGACGGGACAGGACCCTACGAGCAGTACTTC. Protein: CASSDGTGPYEQYF.

This clone has more than one count but fewer than ten. The gene calls are TRBV7-8 and TRBJ2-1; D possibly corresponds to TRBD2 (7 bases). There are 19 residues in the CDR3. V was clipped by 2 bases and J by 7 bases, with 27 bases between them. Germline V gene lookup returns CDR1 SGHVS and CDR2 FQNEAQ. CDR3: CASSLSPSIWGGIRNEQFF. The CDR3 DNA reads as TGTGCCAGCAGCTTAAGTCCCTCGATTTGGGGGGGCATAAGGAATGAGCAGTTCTTC.

This clone was counted once. V usage is TRBV11-3 and J usage is TRBJ2-1; 7 bases agree with TRBD1. Unmatched junction bases numbered 4, after V lost 5 bases and J lost 9 bases. The CDR3 has 12 residues. The germline V gene has CDR1 SGHNT and CDR2 YENEEA. In DNA form, the CDR3 reads TGTGCCAGCAGCGACAGGGTTGGTGAGCAGTTCTTC. Residues: CASSDRVGEQFF.

This rearrangement joins TRBV19 to TRBJ1-6; D call uncertain. The CDR3 is 15 amino acids. In germline, CDR1 is LNHDA, CDR2 SQIVND (reference sequence). V was shortened by 5 bases and J by 6 bases, with 14 bases between the two germline ends. This CDR3 reads CASSGRGLGNSPLHF. As DNA, the CDR3 is TGTGCCAGTAGTGGAAGAGGGCTAGGTAATTCACCCCTCCACTTT.

The chain joins TRBV28 to TRBJ1-1, with unresolved D. Germline V gene data show CDR1 as MDHEN and CDR2 as SYDVKM. V was pared by 10 bases and J by 7 bases, with 22 bases between. This CDR3 comprises 14 residues. CDR3 residues: CATQERGNSLEAFF. In DNA form, the CDR3 reads TGTGCCACCCAAGAAAGAGGGAACAGCCTTGAAGCTTTCTTT.

J is TRBJ2-5 and V is TRBV28; 10 bases are a match to TRBD2. V lost 5 bases to trimming and J lost 1 base; unmatched junction nucleotides: 4. CDR1 MDHEN and CDR2 SYDVKM come from the germline V gene. The CDR3 length is 15 residues. The CDR3 region is CASSRTSGFQETQYF. DNA of the CDR3: TGTGCCAGCAGTAGGACTAGCGGCTTCCAAGAGACCCAGTACTTC. Using reference TRBV28 and TRBJ2-5 for the parts outside the CDR3, the full variable domain is DVKVTQSSRYLVKRTGEKVFLECVQDMDHENMFWYRQDPGLGLRLIYFSYDVKMKEKGDIPEGYSVSREKKERFSLILESASTNQTSMYLCASSRTSGFQETQYFGPGTRLLVL.

The V gene is TRBV5-1, the J gene TRBJ1-1; D remains unclear. CDR1 and CDR2 (germline): SGHRS, YFSETQ. Trimming cost V 4 bases and J 1 base, with 5 bases left between them. The CDR3 has 12 amino acids. CDR3 nucleotides: TGCGCCAGCAGCCCGGGGAACACTGAAGCTTTCTTT. This sequence encodes CASSPGNTEAFF.

V gene TRBV27 combines with J gene TRBJ2-1; D may be TRBD1 (5 bases). Germline V lookup: CDR1 MNHEY, CDR2 SMNVEV (reference sequence). CDR3 size: 14 residues. The V and J ends lost 6 bases and 4 bases respectively, with 13 bases between them. In DNA, the CDR3 is TGTGCCAGCAGCCGACTTGACAGTTACAATGAGCAGTTCTTC. This codes for CASSRLDSYNEQFF.

The chain has TRBV6-5 and TRBJ1-6; TRBD1 matches 7 bases. J gave up 3 bases and V 0 bases, and 2 bases lay outside the gene matches. Per germline, CDR1 MNHEY and CDR2 SVGAGI. CDR3 length equals 16 residues. The CDR3 is CASSYSDRFYNSPLHF. In DNA, the CDR3 is TGTGCCAGCAGTTACTCGGACAGGTTCTATAATTCACCCCTCCACTTT.

This sequence joins TRBV28 and TRBJ1-1; D remains ambiguous. The germline V gene has CDR1 MDHEN and CDR2 SYDVKM. The CDR3 sequence is 12 residues long. Trimming pared 2 bases from V and 5 bases from J, leaving 6 bases between. The CDR3 nucleotides are TGTGCCAGCAGTTTACGGTGGACTGAAGCTTTCTTT. Translated, it gives CASSLRWTEAFF. The complete variable domain, with remaining parts taken from reference TRBV28 and TRBJ1-1, reads DVKVTQSSRYLVKRTGEKVFLECVQDMDHENMFWYRQDPGLGLRLIYFSYDVKMKEKGDIPEGYSVSREKKERFSLILESASTNQTSMYLCASSLRWTEAFFGQGTRLTVV.

On this clone itself: The junction differs from germline at one of its ends, possibly a read error. The CDR3 region has the DNA TGTGCCAGCAGCCTTCCCTTTAGACTCTTC. This encodes CASSLPFRLF. This chain connects TRBV7-2 to TRBJ2-7, with no clear D. The CDR3 is made up of 10 amino acids. Per germline, CDR1 SGHTA and CDR2 FQGNSA.

V gene TRBV6-1 combines with J gene TRBJ2-7, with a possible D match to TRBD1 (6 bases). Trimming took off 3 bases at V and 7 bases at J, with 19 bases between the two ends. The CDR3 consists of 15 residues. Per germline, CDR1 MNHNS and CDR2 SASEGT. CDR3 in amino acids: CASSEGAIILREQYF. The CDR3 DNA is TGTGCCAGCAGTGAGGGGGCCATCATTCTACGGGAGCAGTACTTC.